The clone carrying this T cell receptor beta chain was counted only a few times. Its antigen is unidentified. The germline CDR1 and CDR2 sequences are GTSNPN and SVGIG (reference sequence). The CDR3 loop spans 11 amino acids. V lost 0 bases, J lost 13 bases, and 10 bases lay in between. These data are taken from a study of vaccination effects on CD4 cells after COVID-19. Study results and limitations: Late post-vaccination, clones induced by infection and those induced by vaccine underwent marked clonal contraction.

Expansion with viral peptide pools was applied to antigen-specific CD4+ T cells by the ViraFEST assay prior to sequencing. It was after more than nine days of culture that CD4+ T cells were isolated. Each participant received a vaccine that was either BNT162b2 or mRNA-1273, given as two doses. The method was immunoSEQ multiplex PCR; TCRdb's version includes in-frame clones alone and lacks a portion of them. The repertoire has fewer than 85,000 clones, under 80% of them found once; the top ten carry approximately 0.95%. This sequence joins TRBV30 and TRBJ2-1; D is unresolved. This receptor was taken from a human donor who received a COVID-19 vaccine. Sequenced here: CD4+ T cells from PBMCs cultured with HCoV-OC43 spike peptides, sampled after COVID-19 vaccination. The subset is: HCoV-OC43 spike overlapping peptide pool stimulation. The CDR3 sequence: CAWSVQAFQFF. CDR3 sequence (DNA): TGTGCCTGGAGTGTACAAGCATTCCAGTTCTTC. Full variable domain (rest looked up from reference TRBV30 and TRBJ2-1): SQTIHQWPATLVQPVGSPLSLECTVEGTSNPNLYWYRQAAGRGLQLLFYSVGIGQISSEVPQNLSASRPQDRQFILSSKKLLLSDSGFYLCAWSVQAFQFFGPGTRLTVL.